The TCR beta chain described here comes from a study of cytomegalovirus exposure and HLA in healthy donors. Vbeta (60) and Jbeta (13) primers were used in the PCR. Sequencing was performed with immunoSEQ multiplex PCR; in TCRdb, only in-frame clones are kept and a portion is missing. The table shows about 200,000 clones, with roughly 13% occurring only once. Germline V lookup: CDR1 SGHTA, CDR2 FQGNSA. Between the trimmed V and J ends, which lost 5 bases and 1 base, there was a span of 11 bases. This CDR3 region has 14 residues. The V gene is TRBV7-2, the J gene TRBJ1-1; tentative D call: TRBD1 (5 bases). The source of this sequence is a man in his forties or fifties in good health and CMV-seropositive. The sample was PBMCs. CDR3 in DNA: TGTGCCAGCAGCCCCGGGGGGGAGAACACTGAAGCTTTCTTT. Encoded protein: CASSPGGENTEAFF.